This T cell receptor beta chain was recovered during a study of blood T cell repertoires in COVID-19. Whole-study context: Acute-phase and convalescent COVID-19 samples originated in the United States, Italy and Spain. Nucleic acid was either cDNA or gDNA, and it came from T cells, B-cell-depleted T cells, or PBMCs.

How the authors handled the data: Amplification with reference gene primers provided the estimates of nucleated cell counts. Clones were read by immunoSEQ multiplex PCR, and TCRdb kept only the in-frame ones, dropping some. That table supplies the V and J calls and clone size; D and trimming were determined from the DNA. The sample contains tens of thousands of clones, over 75% of which appear only once. Germline CDR1 reads WNHNN; CDR2 reads SYGVQD (reference sequence). The V gene end was trimmed by 8 bases and the J gene end by 5 bases; junction bases not matched to a gene: 4. This CDR3 has 12 residues.

Sample: peripheral blood. The rearrangement uses TRBV10-1 and TRBJ2-7; 9 positions agree with TRBD1. This TCR came from a man aged 65 to 79 with active or convalescent COVID-19. The DNA of the CDR3 is TGCGCCAGCGGGACAGGGACGAACGAGCAGTACTTC. Its translation: CASGTGTNEQYF.